These 29 T cell receptor beta chains originate from one sample sequenced in a study of OX40 agonist ivuxolimab in advanced cancers. Method: immunoSEQ multiplex PCR; TCRdb's copy keeps in-frame clones and lacks some. The data hold tens of thousands of clones, with about nine tenths observed a single time. Sequencing was performed on CD4+ or CD8+ T cells sorted from blood, taken in a trial of the OX40 agonist ivuxolimab. Source of these receptors: an adult with an advanced solid tumor such as melanoma, head and neck, liver or kidney cancer.

The gene calls are TRBV6-1 and TRBJ1-2; D may be TRBD1 (5 bases). CDR1 and CDR2 from the germline V gene are MNHNS and SASEGT. V lost 7 bases and J lost 4, with 13 bases in between. CDR3 length: 13 amino acids. DNA for the CDR3: TGTGCCAGCAACCTAGACAGAATCTATGGCTACACCTTC. Translation: CASNLDRIYGYTF.

The V gene is TRBV18, the J gene TRBJ2-2; D not certain. Trimming removed 4 bases at V and 6 bases at J, with 3 bases between. Looked up from germline, CDR1 is KGHSH and CDR2 is LQKENI. The CDR3 loop spans 11 amino acids. CDR3: CASSQAGELFF. DNA for the CDR3: TGTGCCAGCTCACAGGCCGGGGAGCTGTTTTTT. The complete variable domain, with remaining parts taken from reference TRBV18 and TRBJ2-2, reads NAGVMQNPRHLVRRRGQEARLRCSPMKGHSHVYWYRQLPEEGLKFMVYLQKENIIDESGMPKERFSAEFPKEGPSILRIQQVVRGDSAAYFCASSQAGELFFGEGSRLTVL.

This clone has a handful of counts. This sequence joins TRBV30 and TRBJ1-1, with a tentative D call TRBD1 (6 bases). V lost 7 bases to trimming and J lost 5 bases, with 11 bases between them. Germline V gives CDR1 GTSNPN, CDR2 SVGIG (reference sequence). This CDR3 is built from 11 residues. The CDR3 DNA is TGTGCCTCGATGGGGACAACTGAAGCTTTCTTT. This codes for CASMGTTEAFF.

The chain carries TRBV19 and TRBJ1-6, with 9 positions matching TRBD1. V lost 6 bases and J lost 7; bases outside the gene matches: 4. The CDR3 runs 14 residues. CDR1 is LNHDA, CDR2 SQIVND, per germline (reference sequence). CDR3 nucleotides: TGTGCCAGTAGGATTGGACAGGGGAATTCACCCCTCCACTTT. Its translation is CASRIGQGNSPLHF.

CDR3 nucleotides: TGTGCCAGCAGCTCCCCCCCCAACGAGCAGTACTTC. As protein: CASSSPPNEQYF. V usage is TRBV6-5 and J usage is TRBJ2-7; no definite D call. CDR1 is MNHEY and CDR2 is SVGAGI in the germline V gene. The CDR3 covers 12 residues. Trimming left V 6 bases short and J 5 bases short, with 11 bases between.

The chain carries TRBV29-1 and TRBJ1-3, with D possibly TRBD1 on 5 matching bases. Germline CDR1 reads SQVTM; CDR2 reads ANQGSEA. V was cut by 4 bases and J by 0 bases, with 7 bases left in between. This CDR3 has 13 residues. In nucleotides, the CDR3 is TGCAGCGTTGGGGACCGCTCTGGAAACACCATATATTTT. Protein sequence: CSVGDRSGNTIYF.

This chain connects TRBV28 to TRBJ2-4; a weak D match, TRBD1 (5 bases). The CDR3 length is 17 residues. Germline V gene lookup returns CDR1 MDHEN and CDR2 SYDVKM. V lost 5 bases and J 0 bases, leaving 17 bases between the germline ends. The CDR3 here is CASSPPGSTLAKNIQYF. The CDR3 nucleotides are TGTGCCAGCAGTCCCCCAGGGTCCACCTTAGCCAAAAACATTCAGTACTTC.

This CDR3 is CASSSLGRKGNEQYF. The CDR3 nucleotides read TGTGCCAGCAGCTCCCTCGGACGCAAGGGGAACGAGCAGTACTTC. The chain carries TRBV7-3 and TRBJ2-5; possible D gene TRBD1, 5 bases. The J call may not be correct, given that the DNA end is closer to TRBJ2-7. Germline CDR1 SGHTA, CDR2 FQGTGA. The CDR3 length is 15 residues.

The chain employs TRBV2 and TRBJ1-5, with TRBD1 matching 7 bases. The CDR3 spans 15 residues. Trimming took 7 bases from V and 4 from J; bases not matched to a gene: 10. Germline V lookup: CDR1 SNHLY, CDR2 FYNNEI. The DNA of the CDR3 is TGTGCCAGCACTATGCTGACAGGGCTAAATCAGCCCCAGCATTTT. Its protein product is CASTMLTGLNQPQHF.

The chain joins TRBV11-2 to TRBJ2-7; D not resolved. The CDR3 consists of 13 residues. Looked up from germline, CDR1 is SGHAT and CDR2 is FQNNGV. V was clipped by 5 bases and J by 5 bases, with 13 bases between them. This CDR3 reads CASSREFSNEQYF. CDR3 nucleotides: TGTGCCAGCAGCCGTGAGTTTTCCAACGAGCAGTACTTC.

A few counts support this clone. J is TRBJ1-1 and V is TRBV12-5; D not certain. This CDR3 spans 13 amino acids. V was pared by 2 bases and J by 3 bases, with 7 bases between. Per the germline V gene, CDR1 is LGHNT and CDR2 is FRNRAP. CDR3 bases: TGTGCTAGTGGTTTGAACGGTGACACTGAAGCTTTCTTT. As protein: CASGLNGDTEAFF.

The chain is built from TRBV19 and TRBJ2-3; 10 bases are shared with TRBD2. From germline, CDR1 is LNHDA and CDR2 SQIVND (reference sequence). The CDR3 extends over 14 amino acids. The ends lost 10 bases at V and 4 bases at J; junction bases unmatched: 8. The CDR3, as DNA: TGTGCCACTAAAGCGGGAGGGGGGGCAGATACGCAGTATTTT. Translation gives CATKAGGGADTQYF.

V gene TRBV11-3 combines with J gene TRBJ2-3, with unresolved D. This CDR3 has 14 residues. V lost 5 bases and J lost 1, with 10 bases in between. Germline CDR1 and CDR2: SGHNT and YENEEA. CDR3 sequence (DNA): TGTGCCAGCAGCCACGACACTCGCACAGATACGCAGTATTTT. This encodes CASSHDTRTDTQYF. Combining the CDR3 with reference TRBV11-3 and TRBJ2-3 gives the whole variable domain EAGVVQSPRYKIIEKKQPVAFWCNPISGHNTLYWYLQNLGQGPELLIRYENEEAVDDSQLPKDRFSAERLKGVDSTLKIQPAELGDSAVYLCASSHDTRTDTQYFGPGTRLTVL.

This clone was observed once. The chain links TRBV28 to TRBJ2-1; 10 positions match TRBD2. Germline CDR1 MDHEN, CDR2 SYDVKM. With V trimmed by 3 bases and J by 8 bases, 7 bases remained unmatched. This CDR3 has 15 residues. This chain's CDR3 is CASSLRKTSGHEQFF. The CDR3 DNA follows: TGTGCCAGCAGTTTGCGTAAGACTAGCGGGCATGAGCAGTTCTTC.

The chain combines TRBV27 with TRBJ2-1, with TRBD2 matching 12 bases. The CDR3 runs to 17 residues. V was pared by 4 bases and J by 7 bases, with 11 bases of the junction left unmatched. Germline CDR1 reads MNHEY; CDR2 reads SMNVEV (reference sequence). The CDR3, as DNA: TGTGCCAGCAGTTCCTACCGGACTAGCGGGAATGTGAATGAGCAGTTCTTC. It codes for CASSSYRTSGNVNEQFF.

The chain carries TRBV28 and TRBJ2-7, with D maybe TRBD2 (5 bases). The CDR3 is 15 amino acids. CDR1 is MDHEN, CDR2 SYDVKM, per germline. Trimming shortened V by 8 bases and J by 3 bases, and 20 bases separated the two germline ends. CDR3 DNA sequence: TGTGCCAGCGCCAACCAACCTCCGGGGATCTACGAGCAGTACTTC. Translating gives CASANQPPGIYEQYF.

V usage is TRBV30 and J usage is TRBJ2-2; 7 bases map to TRBD2. After removal of 7 bases from V and 6 bases from J, the junction contained 11 bases not matched to a gene. CDR1 and CDR2 from the germline V gene are GTSNPN and SVGIG (reference sequence). The CDR3 is made up of 14 amino acids. In nucleotides, the CDR3 is TGTGCCTCCCGGACTAGTATAATCGCCGGGGAGCTGTTTTTT. Its protein product is CASRTSIIAGELFF.

The chain has TRBV15 and TRBJ2-5; 11 nucleotides line up with TRBD2. Trimming removed 1 base from V and 2 bases from J; junction bases left unmatched: 6. This CDR3 contains 17 residues. CDR1 and CDR2 (germline): LNHNV, YYDKDF (reference sequence). The CDR3, as DNA: TGTGCCACCAGCAGAGGGATGCTAGCGGGAGGACAAGAGACCCAGTACTTC. Protein product: CATSRGMLAGGQETQYF. Full variable domain (missing parts from reference TRBV15 and TRBJ2-5): DAMVIQNPRYQVTQFGKPVTLSCSQTLNHNVMYWYQQKSSQAPKLLFHYYDKDFNNEADTPDNFQSRRPNTSFCFLDIRSPGLGDTAMYLCATSRGMLAGGQETQYFGPGTRLLVL.

The V and J genes are TRBV7-2 and TRBJ2-2; D not certain. Per the germline V gene, CDR1 is SGHTA and CDR2 is FQGNSA. This CDR3 is 15 amino acids long. Trimming removed 3 bases from V and 6 bases from J, with 14 bases in between. CDR3 nucleotide sequence: TGTGCCAGCAGCTTTACCCTCGCAGGAGCCGGGGAGCTGTTTTTT. Protein product: CASSFTLAGAGELFF.

This clone was seen just once. V usage is TRBV7-6 and J usage is TRBJ2-6; D ambiguous. The germline V gene encodes CDR1 SGHVS and CDR2 FNYEAQ. The CDR3 covers 15 residues. Trimming shortened V by 1 base and J by 0 bases, and 4 bases separated the two germline ends. CDR3 in DNA: TGTGCCAGCAGCTTAGGCAACTCTGGGGCCAACGTCCTGACTTTC. Translated: CASSLGNSGANVLTF.

V usage is TRBV7-8 and J usage is TRBJ1-2; D not resolved. There are 14 residues in the CDR3. The V end was cut by 5 bases, the J end by 5 bases, with 15 bases between. Germline CDR1 and CDR2: SGHVS and FQNEAQ. CDR3: CASSPPGVQYGYTF. The CDR3 DNA follows: TGTGCCAGCAGCCCCCCCGGGGTCCAGTATGGCTACACCTTC.

This chain connects TRBV7-2 to TRBJ2-7; D uncertain. The germline gives CDR1 SGHTA, CDR2 FQGNSA. CDR3 size: 14 residues. V shed 2 bases and J shed 3 bases, with 11 bases lying between them. As DNA, the CDR3 is TGTGCCAGCAGCTTAACTCCTCTGGGCTACGAGCAGTACTTC. As protein: CASSLTPLGYEQYF.

V is TRBV7-3 and J is TRBJ2-2; 10 positions match TRBD2. V shed 4 bases, J shed 8 bases, and the junction held 10 bases outside the gene matches. Germline V gene sequence: CDR1 SGHTA, CDR2 FQGTGA. The CDR3 extends over 16 amino acids. In DNA form, the CDR3 reads TGTGCCAGCAGCTCCCGGGGACTAGCGAAGGCGGGGGAGCTGTTTTTT. It codes for CASSSRGLAKAGELFF. The complete variable domain, with remaining parts taken from reference TRBV7-3 and TRBJ2-2, reads GAGVSQTPSNKVTEKGKYVELRCDPISGHTALYWYRQSLGQGPEFLIYFQGTGAADDSGLPNDRFFAVRPEGSVSTLKIQRTERGDSAVYLCASSSRGLAKAGELFFGEGSRLTVL.

V is TRBV11-2 and J is TRBJ2-3; the D gene is possibly TRBD2 (7 bases). The CDR3 totals 13 residues. CDR1 and CDR2 from the germline V gene are SGHAT and FQNNGV. V was trimmed by 3 bases and J by 6 bases, leaving 10 bases between them. This CDR3 is CASSFRGADTQYF. The DNA of the CDR3 is TGTGCCAGCAGCTTCCGGGGGGCCGATACGCAGTATTTT.

The genes are TRBV7-3 and TRBJ2-7; D unresolved. Trimming pared 2 bases from V and 5 bases from J, leaving 10 bases between. Germline-derived CDR1 and CDR2 are SGHTA and FQGTGA. The CDR3 is 13 amino acids. This chain's CDR3 is CASSLGPADEQYF. CDR3 sequence (DNA): TGTGCCAGCAGCTTAGGACCGGCGGACGAGCAGTACTTC.

The gene calls are TRBV21-1 and TRBJ2-7; TRBD1, the table's D call, was not compared with the DNA. TRBV21-1 has pseudogene status. The CDR3 is 14 amino acids. In nucleotides, the CDR3 is TGTGCCACGCCGGGACAGGGTACTTCCTACGAGCAGTACTTC. It specifies CATPGQGTSYEQYF.

The V and J genes are TRBV28 and TRBJ1-2, with D unresolved. The CDR3 has 11 residues. Germline-derived CDR1 and CDR2 are MDHEN and SYDVKM. Deletions cut 10 bases from V and 6 bases from J, with 12 bases between. For the CDR3, the DNA is TGTGCCATCGGCAGGATTAATGGCTACACCTTC. Amino acid sequence: CAIGRINGYTF.

This rearrangement joins TRBV2 to TRBJ2-5, with a possible D match to TRBD1 (6 bases). With the DNA end fitting TRBJ2-7 better, the J assignment may be wrong. CDR3 size: 14 residues. CDR1 SNHLY and CDR2 FYNNEI come from the germline V gene. This CDR3 reads CASNVRGWRYEQYF. The CDR3 DNA is TGTGCCAGCAACGTCAGGGGCTGGCGGTACGAGCAGTACTTC.

CDR3 in amino acids: CASSDTGLEAFF. In DNA form, the CDR3 reads TGTGCCAGCAGTGACACAGGGCTTGAAGCTTTCTTT. The chain couples TRBV2 to TRBJ1-1; maybe TRBD1 (6 bases). V lost 3 bases and J 7 bases, leaving 9 bases between the germline ends. In germline, CDR1 is SNHLY, CDR2 FYNNEI. The CDR3 covers 12 residues.